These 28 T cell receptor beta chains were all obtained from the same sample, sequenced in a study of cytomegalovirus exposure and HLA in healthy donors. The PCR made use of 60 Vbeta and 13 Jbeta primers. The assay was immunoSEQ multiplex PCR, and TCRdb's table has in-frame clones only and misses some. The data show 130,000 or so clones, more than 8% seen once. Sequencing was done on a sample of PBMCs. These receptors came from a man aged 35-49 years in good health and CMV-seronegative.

This chain's CDR3 is CASSSWTGRSYNEQFF. CDR3 in DNA: TGTGCCAGCAGCTCCTGGACAGGCCGCTCCTACAATGAGCAGTTCTTC. V usage is TRBV5-4 and J usage is TRBJ2-1; 7 nucleotides align to TRBD1. The CDR3 totals 16 residues. Germline V gene lookup returns CDR1 SGHNT and CDR2 YYREEE (reference sequence). V was pared by 3 bases and J by 0 bases, with 6 bases of the junction left unmatched.

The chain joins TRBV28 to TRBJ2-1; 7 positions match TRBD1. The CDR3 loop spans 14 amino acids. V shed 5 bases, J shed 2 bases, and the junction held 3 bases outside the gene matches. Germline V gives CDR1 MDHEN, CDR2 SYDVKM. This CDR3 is CASSPGQTYNEQFF. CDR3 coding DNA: TGTGCCAGCAGTCCGGGACAGACCTACAATGAGCAGTTCTTC.

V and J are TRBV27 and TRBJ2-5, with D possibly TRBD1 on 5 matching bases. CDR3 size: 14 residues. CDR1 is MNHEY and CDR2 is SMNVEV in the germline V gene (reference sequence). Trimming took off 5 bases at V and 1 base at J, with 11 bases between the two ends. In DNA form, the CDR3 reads TGTGCCAGCAGTCCAGGACATACCCAAGAGACCCAGTACTTC. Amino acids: CASSPGHTQETQYF.

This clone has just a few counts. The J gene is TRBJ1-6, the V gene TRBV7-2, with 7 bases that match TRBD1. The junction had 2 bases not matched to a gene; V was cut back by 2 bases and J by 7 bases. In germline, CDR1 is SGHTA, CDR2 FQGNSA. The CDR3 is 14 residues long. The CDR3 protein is CASSLMTGNSPLHF. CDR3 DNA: TGTGCCAGCAGCTTAATGACAGGGAATTCACCCCTCCACTTT.

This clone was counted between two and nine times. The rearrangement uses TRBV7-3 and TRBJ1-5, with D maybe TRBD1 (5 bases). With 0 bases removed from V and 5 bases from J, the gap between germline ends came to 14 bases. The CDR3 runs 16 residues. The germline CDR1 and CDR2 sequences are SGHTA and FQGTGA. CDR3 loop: CASSLTLAGPDQPQHF. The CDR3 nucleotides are TGTGCCAGCAGCTTAACCCTGGCAGGGCCCGATCAGCCCCAGCATTTT.

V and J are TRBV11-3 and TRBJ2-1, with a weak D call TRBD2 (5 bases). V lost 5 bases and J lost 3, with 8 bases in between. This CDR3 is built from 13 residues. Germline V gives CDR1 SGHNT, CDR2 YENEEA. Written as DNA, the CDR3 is TGTGCCAGCAGCGGAGGCGTCTACAATGAGCAGTTCTTC. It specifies CASSGGVYNEQFF.

The CDR3, as DNA: TGTGCCAGCAGTTTTCGGGGGGACCTCTACAATGAGCAGTTCTTC. Its translation is CASSFRGDLYNEQFF. This chain connects TRBV27 to TRBJ2-1, with 7 bases that match TRBD2. V lost 3 bases and J lost 3; bases outside the gene matches: 5. Germline CDR1 MNHEY, CDR2 SMNVEV (reference sequence). The CDR3 is 15 amino acids.

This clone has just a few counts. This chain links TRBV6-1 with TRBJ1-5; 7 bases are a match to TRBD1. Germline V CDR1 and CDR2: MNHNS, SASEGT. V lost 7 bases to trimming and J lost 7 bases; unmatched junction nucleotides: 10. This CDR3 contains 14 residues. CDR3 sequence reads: CASNLRDSFQPQHF. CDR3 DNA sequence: TGTGCCAGCAACCTCCGGGACAGTTTCCAGCCCCAGCATTTT.

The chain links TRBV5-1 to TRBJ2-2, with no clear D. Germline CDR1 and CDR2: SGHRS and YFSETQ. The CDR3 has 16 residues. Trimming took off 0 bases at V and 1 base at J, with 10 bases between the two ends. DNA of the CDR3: TGCGCCAGCAGCTTGGCCGGTGCAGGGAACACCGGGGAGCTGTTTTTT. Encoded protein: CASSLAGAGNTGELFF.

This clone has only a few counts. This CDR3 is CASSKKWGDNEQFF. Here the CDR3 DNA reads TGTGCCAGCAGCAAAAAGTGGGGGGACAATGAGCAGTTCTTC. The chain has TRBV4-2 and TRBJ2-1, with a weak D call TRBD2 (6 bases). The V end was cut by 5 bases, the J end by 5 bases, with 13 bases between. The CDR3 extends over 14 amino acids. CDR1 is LGHNA and CDR2 is YNFKEQ in the germline V gene.

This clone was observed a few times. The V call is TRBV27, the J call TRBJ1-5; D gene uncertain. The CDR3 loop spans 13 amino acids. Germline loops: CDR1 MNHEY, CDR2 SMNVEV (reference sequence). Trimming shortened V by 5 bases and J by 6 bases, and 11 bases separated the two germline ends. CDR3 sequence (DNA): TGTGCCAGCAGTCGAGGGATCGCTCAGCCCCAGCATTTT. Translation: CASSRGIAQPQHF.

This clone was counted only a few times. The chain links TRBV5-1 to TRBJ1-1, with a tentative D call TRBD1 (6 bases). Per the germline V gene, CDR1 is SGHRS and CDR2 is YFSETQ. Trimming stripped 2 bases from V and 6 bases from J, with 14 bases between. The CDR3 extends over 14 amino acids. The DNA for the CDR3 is TGCGCCAGCAGCTTCCCAGGGGCAGGGGCTGAAGCTTTCTTT. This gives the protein CASSFPGAGAEAFF. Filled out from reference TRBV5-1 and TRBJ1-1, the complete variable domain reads KAGVTQTPRYLIKTRGQQVTLSCSPISGHRSVSWYQQTPGQGLQFLFEYFSETQRNKGNFPGRFSGRQFSNSRSEMNVSTLELGDSALYLCASSFPGAGAEAFFGQGTRLTVV.

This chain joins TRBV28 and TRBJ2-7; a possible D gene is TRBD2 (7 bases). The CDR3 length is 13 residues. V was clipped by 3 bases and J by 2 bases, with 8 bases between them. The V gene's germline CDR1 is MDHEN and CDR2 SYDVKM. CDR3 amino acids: CASSFGGPYEQYF. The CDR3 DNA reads TGTGCCAGCAGTTTCGGGGGGCCCTACGAGCAGTACTTC. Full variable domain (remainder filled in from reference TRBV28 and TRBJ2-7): DVKVTQSSRYLVKRTGEKVFLECVQDMDHENMFWYRQDPGLGLRLIYFSYDVKMKEKGDIPEGYSVSREKKERFSLILESASTNQTSMYLCASSFGGPYEQYFGPGTRLTVT.

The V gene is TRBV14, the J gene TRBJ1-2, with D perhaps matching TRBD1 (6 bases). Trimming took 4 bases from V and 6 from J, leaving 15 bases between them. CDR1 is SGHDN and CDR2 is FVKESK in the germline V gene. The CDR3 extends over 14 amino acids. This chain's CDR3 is CASSPRGPGDGYTF. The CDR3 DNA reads TGTGCCAGCAGCCCACGGGGTCCAGGGGATGGCTACACCTTC.

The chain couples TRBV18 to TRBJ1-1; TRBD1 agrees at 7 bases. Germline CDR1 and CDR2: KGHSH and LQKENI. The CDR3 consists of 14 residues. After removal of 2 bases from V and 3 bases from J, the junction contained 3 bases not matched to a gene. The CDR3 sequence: CASSPGRGYTEAFF. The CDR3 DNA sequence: TGTGCCAGCTCACCAGGCAGGGGGTACACTGAAGCTTTCTTT.

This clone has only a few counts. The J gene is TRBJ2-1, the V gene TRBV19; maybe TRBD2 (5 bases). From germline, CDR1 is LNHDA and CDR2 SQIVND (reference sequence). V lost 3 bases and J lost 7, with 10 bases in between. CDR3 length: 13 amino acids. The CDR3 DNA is TGTGCCAGTAGTATGATGGGAGTGAATGAGCAGTTCTTC. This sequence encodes CASSMMGVNEQFF.

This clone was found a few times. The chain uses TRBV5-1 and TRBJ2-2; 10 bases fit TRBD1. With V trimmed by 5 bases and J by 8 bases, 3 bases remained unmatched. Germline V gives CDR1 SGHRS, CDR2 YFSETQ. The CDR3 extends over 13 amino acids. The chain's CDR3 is CASSDRGRGELFF. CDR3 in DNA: TGCGCCAGCAGTGACAGGGGGCGAGGGGAGCTGTTTTTT.

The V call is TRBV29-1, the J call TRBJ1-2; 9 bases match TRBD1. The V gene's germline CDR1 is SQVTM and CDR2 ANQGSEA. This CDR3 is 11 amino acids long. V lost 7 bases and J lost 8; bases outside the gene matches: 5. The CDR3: CSGTGAQGYTF. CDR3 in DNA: TGCAGCGGGACAGGGGCTCAAGGCTACACCTTC.

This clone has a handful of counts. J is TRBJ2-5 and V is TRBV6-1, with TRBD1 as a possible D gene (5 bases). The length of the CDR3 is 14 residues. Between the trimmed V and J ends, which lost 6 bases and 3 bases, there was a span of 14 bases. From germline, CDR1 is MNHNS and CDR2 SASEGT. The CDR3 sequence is CASSLSPREETQYF. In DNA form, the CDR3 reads TGTGCCAGCAGCCTCTCACCCAGGGAAGAGACCCAGTACTTC.

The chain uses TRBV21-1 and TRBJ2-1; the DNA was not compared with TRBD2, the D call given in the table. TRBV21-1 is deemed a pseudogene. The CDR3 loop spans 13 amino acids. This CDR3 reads CASSKKPGDEQFF. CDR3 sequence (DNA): TGTGCCAGCAGCAAGAAACCCGGGGATGAGCAGTTCTTC.

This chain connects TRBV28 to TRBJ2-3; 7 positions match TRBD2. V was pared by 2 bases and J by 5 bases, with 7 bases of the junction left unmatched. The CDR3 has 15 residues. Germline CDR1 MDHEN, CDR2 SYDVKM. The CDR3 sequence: CASSLGGDLGDTQYF. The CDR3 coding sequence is TGTGCCAGCAGTTTAGGGGGGGACCTAGGAGATACGCAGTATTTT.

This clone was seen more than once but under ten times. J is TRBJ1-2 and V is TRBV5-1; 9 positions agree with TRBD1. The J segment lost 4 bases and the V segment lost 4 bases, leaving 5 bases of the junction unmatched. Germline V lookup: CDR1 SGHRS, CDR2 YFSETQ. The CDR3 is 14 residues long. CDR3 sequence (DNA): TGCGCCAGCAGCCTTACAGGGGGCGTCTATGGCTACACCTTC. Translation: CASSLTGGVYGYTF.

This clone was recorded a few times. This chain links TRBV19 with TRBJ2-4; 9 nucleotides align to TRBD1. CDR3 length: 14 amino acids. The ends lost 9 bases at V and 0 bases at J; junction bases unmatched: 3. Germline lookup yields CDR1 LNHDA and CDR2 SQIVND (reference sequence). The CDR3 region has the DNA TGTGCCAGCAAACAGGGGGCAGCCAAAAACATTCAGTACTTC. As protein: CASKQGAAKNIQYF. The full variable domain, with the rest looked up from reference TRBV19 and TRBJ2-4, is DGGITQSPKYLFRKEGQNVTLSCEQNLNHDAMYWYRQDPGQGLRLIYYSQIVNDFQKGDIAEGYSVSREKKESFPLTVTSAQKNPTAFYLCASKQGAAKNIQYFGAGTRLSVL.

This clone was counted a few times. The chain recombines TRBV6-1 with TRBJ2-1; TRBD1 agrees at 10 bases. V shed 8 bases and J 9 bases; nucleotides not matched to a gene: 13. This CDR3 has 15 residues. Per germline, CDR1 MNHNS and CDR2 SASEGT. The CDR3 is CASGFRDRGASEQFF. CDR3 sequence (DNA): TGTGCCAGCGGGTTCCGGGACAGGGGCGCGAGTGAGCAGTTCTTC.

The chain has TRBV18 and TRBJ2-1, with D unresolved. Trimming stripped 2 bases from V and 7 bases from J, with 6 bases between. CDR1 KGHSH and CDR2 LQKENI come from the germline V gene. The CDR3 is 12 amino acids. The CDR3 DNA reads TGTGCCAGCTCACCAGTCCTGAATGAGCAGTTCTTC. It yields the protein CASSPVLNEQFF.

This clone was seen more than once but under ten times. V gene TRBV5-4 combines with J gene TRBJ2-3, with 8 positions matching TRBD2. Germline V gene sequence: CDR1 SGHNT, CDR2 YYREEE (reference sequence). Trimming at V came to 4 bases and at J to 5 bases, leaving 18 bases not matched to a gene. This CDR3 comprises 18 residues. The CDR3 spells CASSPTGSGAQVRDTQYF. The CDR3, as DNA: TGTGCCAGCAGCCCTACGGGTAGCGGGGCCCAGGTACGAGATACGCAGTATTTT.

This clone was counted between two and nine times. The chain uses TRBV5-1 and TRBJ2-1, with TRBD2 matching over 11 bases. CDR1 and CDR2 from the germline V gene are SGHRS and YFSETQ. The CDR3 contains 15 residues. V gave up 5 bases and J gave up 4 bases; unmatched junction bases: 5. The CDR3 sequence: CASRLSGGDYNEQFF. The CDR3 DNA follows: TGCGCCAGCAGGCTTAGCGGGGGGGATTACAATGAGCAGTTCTTC.

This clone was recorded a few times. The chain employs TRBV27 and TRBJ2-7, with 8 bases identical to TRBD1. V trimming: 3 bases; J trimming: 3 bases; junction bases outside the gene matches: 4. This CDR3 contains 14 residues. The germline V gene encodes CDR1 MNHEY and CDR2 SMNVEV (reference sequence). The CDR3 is CASSFSGQGYEQYF. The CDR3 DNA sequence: TGTGCCAGCAGTTTTTCTGGACAGGGCTACGAGCAGTACTTC.